This T cell receptor (beta chain) was sequenced in a study of blood T cell repertoires in COVID-19. Original processing methods: Quantification of nucleated cells was approximated via reference gene primer amplification. This table comes from immunoSEQ multiplex PCR, and its TCRdb copy is limited to in-frame clones, with some not included. V and J calls and clone size follow that table, whereas D and trimming were derived from the DNA. Altogether a few hundred thousand clones are present, approximately 84% being singletons, with the ten largest covering around 3%. Sample: peripheral blood. The source is a woman aged 25-40 years who had recovered from COVID-19.

The CDR3: CASSATGWGTEAFF. The CDR3 coding sequence is TGTGCCAGCAGCGCCACAGGGTGGGGCACTGAAGCTTTCTTT. The chain employs TRBV7-2 and TRBJ1-1, with a weak D call TRBD1 (6 bases). Germline loops: CDR1 SGHTA, CDR2 FQGNSA. Between the trimmed V and J ends, which lost 5 bases and 4 bases, there was a span of 14 bases. This CDR3 is 14 amino acids long.